Below are 18 T cell receptor beta chains sequenced from a single sample in a study of control samples from healthy donors and cancer patients. Libraries were prepared by immunoSEQ multiplex PCR; TCRdb keeps only in-frame clonotypes and omits some of them. The sample consists of 100,000 to 120,000 clones, roughly 90% of them appearing once. The material sequenced was PBMCs. The receptors here all came from a woman aged 55-75 years with lung cancer.

The chain uses TRBV24-1 and TRBJ1-6, with TRBD1 as a possible D gene (5 bases). The germline V and J ends were trimmed by 10 bases and 7 bases, with 16 bases remaining between them. The germline V gene encodes CDR1 KGHDR and CDR2 SFDVKD. The CDR3 totals 14 residues. The DNA for the CDR3 is TGTGCCACGGGCGGAGGGACGGTGAATTCACCCCTCCACTTT. This codes for CATGGGTVNSPLHF.

This clone was detected only a few times. The chain is built from TRBV4-1 and TRBJ2-6; the D gene is possibly TRBD1 (7 bases). From germline, CDR1 is MGHRA and CDR2 YSYEKL. The ends were cut back, 3 bases at V and 1 base at J, with 10 bases in the middle. This CDR3 spans 16 amino acids. CDR3 sequence: CASSHPGGSGANVLTF. The CDR3 DNA sequence: TGCGCCAGCAGCCACCCAGGGGGGTCTGGGGCCAACGTCCTGACTTTC.

The chain employs TRBV6-5 and TRBJ2-1, with 7 positions matching TRBD1. The CDR3 runs 15 residues. The V gene end was trimmed by 6 bases and the J gene end by 2 bases; junction bases not matched to a gene: 7. Germline lookup yields CDR1 MNHEY and CDR2 SVGAGI. CDR3 region: CASRTGQVPYNEQFF. DNA of the CDR3: TGTGCCAGCAGAACAGGACAGGTGCCCTACAATGAGCAGTTCTTC.

The V gene is TRBV3-1 (or the pseudogene TRBV3-2), the J gene TRBJ1-6, with 7 bases that match TRBD1. The CDR3 covers 17 residues. Germline CDR1 is LGHDT and CDR2 is YNNKEL (reference sequence). Germline trimming cut 4 bases from V and 7 bases from J; bases unmatched to any gene: 13. Written as DNA, the CDR3 is TGTGCCAGCAGCCGCACTCATACGACAGGGCACAATTCACCCCTCCACTTT. Amino acid sequence: CASSRTHTTGHNSPLHF.

The DNA for the CDR3 is TGTGCCAGCAGCTTATATCCCGCGGTTGGGCTGATGAACACTGAAGCTTTCTTT. This codes for CASSLYPAVGLMNTEAFF. V is TRBV11-2 and J is TRBJ1-1, with D hard to call. CDR1 and CDR2 from the germline V gene are SGHAT and FQNNGV. The CDR3 is made up of 18 amino acids. Trimming took 2 bases from V and 0 from J, leaving 19 bases between them.

This clone has a single count. The rearrangement links TRBV28 to TRBJ2-1; 14 nucleotides align to TRBD2. Germline V gene lookup returns CDR1 MDHEN and CDR2 SYDVKM. This CDR3 contains 23 residues. V gave up 3 bases and J gave up 0 bases; unmatched junction bases: 19. CDR3 in DNA: TGTGCCAGCAGTTTTCAGGGTTCGGGGACTAGCGGGAGTCGGCGTCTCTCCTACAATGAGCAGTTCTTC. Protein sequence: CASSFQGSGTSGSRRLSYNEQFF. The full variable domain, with the rest looked up from reference TRBV28 and TRBJ2-1, is DVKVTQSSRYLVKRTGEKVFLECVQDMDHENMFWYRQDPGLGLRLIYFSYDVKMKEKGDIPEGYSVSREKKERFSLILESASTNQTSMYLCASSFQGSGTSGSRRLSYNEQFFGPGTRLTVL.

Of note for this clone: This specimen includes other DNA sequences encoding the same CDR3. The chain uses TRBV11-2 and TRBJ1-2; D remains unclear. Germline V lookup: CDR1 SGHAT, CDR2 FQNNGV. V was clipped by 4 bases and J by 0 bases, with 0 bases between them. This CDR3 region has 11 residues. DNA for the CDR3: TGTGCCAGCAGCTCTAACTATGGCTACACCTTC. It specifies CASSSNYGYTF.

This clone was seen once. In nucleotides, the CDR3 is TGTGCCAGCAGCCGGACAGGGGGCGAGGAAACTGAAGCTTTCTTT. As protein: CASSRTGGEETEAFF. V gene TRBV3-1 (or the pseudogene TRBV3-2) combines with J gene TRBJ1-1; 11 bases agree with TRBD1. The CDR3 covers 15 residues. Germline CDR1 reads LGHDT; CDR2 reads YNNKEL (reference sequence). The trim removed 4 bases at V and 5 bases at J, leaving 6 bases unmatched.

The chain employs TRBV5-4 and TRBJ2-7; TRBD1 matches at 7 bases. The V segment lost 4 bases and the J segment 6 bases; nucleotides outside the gene matches: 7. The CDR3 is 13 residues long. Germline CDR1 SGHNT, CDR2 YYREEE (reference sequence). The CDR3 is CASSADRVGEQYF. The CDR3 DNA follows: TGTGCCAGCAGCGCCGACAGGGTGGGCGAGCAGTACTTC.

The rearrangement uses TRBV5-8 and TRBJ1-1; 9 bases map to TRBD1. Germline trimming cut 1 base from V and 6 bases from J; bases unmatched to any gene: 4. The CDR3 loop spans 14 amino acids. CDR1 is SGHTS, CDR2 YDEGEE, per germline. CDR3: CASSLIGQGSEAFF. The DNA for the CDR3 is TGTGCCAGCAGCTTGATTGGACAGGGGTCTGAAGCTTTCTTT.

The genes are TRBV24-1 and TRBJ2-3, with D possibly matching TRBD1 (5 bases). The CDR3 contains 11 residues. CDR1 KGHDR and CDR2 SFDVKD come from the germline V gene. The germline V and J ends were trimmed by 4 bases and 9 bases, with 7 bases remaining between them. The CDR3 sequence is CATSEQATQYF. The CDR3 DNA reads as TGTGCCACCAGTGAACAGGCCACGCAGTATTTT.

This clone is deemed medium-sized (0.01 to 0.1%). The rearrangement joins TRBV4-1 to TRBJ2-1; 7 nucleotides match TRBD2. CDR1 MGHRA and CDR2 YSYEKL come from the germline V gene. The CDR3 contains 16 residues. Trimming removed 3 bases from V and 6 bases from J; junction bases left unmatched: 11. CDR3 in amino acids: CASSHTAGVASNEQFF. The DNA for the CDR3 is TGCGCCAGCAGCCATACGGCGGGGGTCGCATCCAATGAGCAGTTCTTC.

The gene calls are TRBV21-1 and TRBJ1-3; no check of the table's D call, TRBD1, against the DNA was made. TRBV21-1 is designated a pseudogene. The length of the CDR3 is 16 residues. The CDR3 spells CASSRTGSISGNTIYF. CDR3 nucleotide sequence: TGTGCCAGCAGCCGGACAGGGTCAATCTCTGGAAACACCATATATTTT.

This clone was counted once. The chain is built from TRBV28 and TRBJ1-2, with D perhaps TRBD1 (5 bases). Between the trimmed V and J ends, which lost 4 bases and 3 bases, there was a span of 21 bases. Germline V gene sequence: CDR1 MDHEN, CDR2 SYDVKM. The CDR3 runs to 17 residues. The CDR3 sequence: CASSSPFPGGAYYGYTF. Written as DNA, the CDR3 is TGTGCCAGCAGTTCCCCGTTTCCCGGAGGGGCATACTATGGCTACACCTTC.

This chain joins TRBV3-1 (or the pseudogene TRBV3-2) and TRBJ2-1, with 7 bases matching TRBD2. The germline CDR1 and CDR2 sequences are LGHDT and YNNKEL (reference sequence). With V trimmed by 1 base and J by 2 bases, 2 bases remained unmatched. The CDR3 spans 15 residues. The CDR3 reads CASSQGTSAYNEQFF. CDR3 bases: TGTGCCAGCAGCCAAGGAACTAGCGCCTACAATGAGCAGTTCTTC.

This chain joins TRBV19 and TRBJ1-5, with D maybe TRBD1 (6 bases). In germline, CDR1 is LNHDA, CDR2 SQIVND (reference sequence). Trimming left V 6 bases short and J 4 bases short, with 13 bases between. This CDR3 is 14 amino acids long. The CDR3 DNA is TGTGCCAGTAGACAGACAGGTTTTAATCAGCCCCAGCATTTT. It encodes CASRQTGFNQPQHF.

This chain uses TRBV4-1 with TRBJ2-1; D unresolved. V was trimmed by 2 bases and J by 5 bases, leaving 7 bases between them. Germline CDR1 MGHRA, CDR2 YSYEKL. The CDR3 runs to 13 residues. CDR3: CASSQQTNNEQFF. In DNA form, the CDR3 reads TGCGCCAGCAGCCAACAAACCAACAATGAGCAGTTCTTC.

This clone was found once. The chain combines TRBV4-2 with TRBJ1-2, with D maybe TRBD1 (5 bases). The CDR3 is 16 amino acids. Germline-derived CDR1 and CDR2 are LGHNA and YNFKEQ. V dropped 0 bases and J dropped 3 bases, with 14 bases sitting between them. The CDR3 reads CASSQEEGQGHYGYTF. In DNA, the CDR3 is TGTGCCAGCAGCCAAGAAGAAGGGCAGGGTCACTATGGCTACACCTTC.